A selection of T cell receptor beta chains follows, all from one sample in a study of regulatory and conventional T cells in RAG deficiency. Generated by immunoSEQ multiplex PCR, the TCRdb table keeps only in-frame clones and is missing some. The repertoire holds about 7,800 clones, with around 81% as singletons. These data also formed part of another study, on regulatory T cells.

The sample consisted of CD8+ T cells sorted from blood. These receptors were obtained from a human donor in good health. CDR3s include the opening cysteine and the closing phenylalanine or tryptophan.

TRBV14	TRBJ2-3	CASSHQGTPDTQYF
TRBV28	TRBJ2-7	CASSTSIISGTSGSYEQYF
TRBV28	TRBJ2-7	CASSLTGGLSYEQYF
TRBV5-1	TRBJ2-7	CASSSSIQGNEQYF
TRBV10-3	TRBJ2-1	CAGGGLTYNEQFF
TRBV4-2	TRBJ2-1	CASSQRRGPYNEQFF
TRBV27	TRBJ1-5	CASRGRGLNQPQHF
TRBV11-2	TRBJ2-7	CASSLVLGYEQYF
TRBV27	TRBJ1-2	CASSLIGPGGTARGYTF
TRBV29-1	TRBJ2-1	CSVEDRGALMDEQFF
TRBV7-8	TRBJ2-5	CASIPTRGPQETQYF
TRBV7-9	TRBJ1-1	CASSPPLQGAGTEAFF
TRBV11-2	TRBJ1-1	CASSLKHTGAGTEAFF
TRBV7-2	TRBJ2-3	CASTERVSGPYSTDTQYF
TRBV25-1	TRBJ1-1	CASSTGQTEAFF
TRBV4-1	TRBJ2-1	CASSPSFKTGTSVEQFF
TRBV6-1	TRBJ2-7	CASSELGEIYEQYF
TRBV19	TRBJ1-1	CASSGQGSTEAFF
TRBV6-5	TRBJ2-1	CASSYGLAGGNEQFF
TRBV9	TRBJ2-1	CASSAPMGGRVNNEQFF
TRBV2	TRBJ2-4	CASSRSHAIQYF
TRBV15	TRBJ1-2	CATSRDRLGETYGYTF
TRBV7-9	TRBJ2-1	CASSFSNEQFF
TRBV5-1	TRBJ2-1	CASSLSESGNEQFF
TRBV25-1	TRBJ1-3	CASSESRFSGNTIYF
TRBV7-8	TRBJ2-7	CASSPDGFGGAGEQYF
TRBV28	TRBJ2-7	CASTRGAYEQYF
TRBV4-1	TRBJ2-5	CASSHPPNTGNSLETQYF
TRBV5-1	TRBJ1-1	CASSLSGYTEAFF
TRBV5-1	TRBJ2-1	CASSLAGGTYNEQFF
TRBV9	TRBJ1-2	CASSANVGNGYTF
TRBV30	TRBJ2-1	CAWTARLSYNEQFF
TRBV5-5	TRBJ2-4	CASSLKGGPAKNIQYF
TRBV15	TRBJ2-7	CATSRIGDSYEQYF
TRBV11-2	TRBJ2-7	CASSGRGTSFSYEQYF
TRBV27	TRBJ1-1	CASSLGQSVGNTEAFF
TRBV5-8	TRBJ2-5	CASSIARWEETQYF
TRBV28	TRBJ2-7	CATQGAEYEQYF
TRBV13	TRBJ2-3	CASSFRDRGKDTQYF
TRBV19	TRBJ1-5	CASSIIRDRGQPQHF